This TCR beta chain was obtained from a study of CD8 T cells in Susac syndrome. When the RNA was reverse transcribed, random hexamers were used with an input of roughly 0.5 to 1 ug. TCRdb passed the immunoSEQ multiplex PCR reads through MiXCR, listing each CDR3 protein once. Of around 170,000 distinct CDR3 sequences listed, 95% are singletons. Germline assignment: CDR1 MDHEN and CDR2 SYDVKM. The V and J ends lost 7 bases and 3 bases respectively, with 11 bases between them. The CDR3 has 13 amino acids. The receptor was derived from a human donor with Susac syndrome. The sequenced sample was CD8+ T cells from PBMCs. The V gene is TRBV28, the J gene TRBJ2-3; D perhaps matches TRBD2 (6 bases). The CDR3 reads CASTRDSTDTQYF. Here the CDR3 DNA reads TGTGCCAGCACACGGGACTCGACAGATACGCAGTATTTT.